This TCR beta chain was captured by sequencing in a study of T cell repertoires in cytomegalovirus infection. For the study at large: CMV infection together with matching HLA type was indicated by public TCR beta signatures.

TCRdb reanalysed the reads using MiXCR and keeps one entry per CDR3 protein. The sample holds just under 550,000 distinct CDR3 sequences, 26% seen once. CDR1 and CDR2 (germline): DFQATT, SNEGSKA (reference sequence). The CDR3 runs to 12 residues. The V and J ends lost 4 bases and 8 bases respectively, with 11 bases between them. V gene TRBV20-1 combines with J gene TRBJ1-4; D is unclear. This TCR came from a human donor in good health (CMV status not recorded). Some clones in this sample may be carry-over from other donors' samples. What was sequenced was PBMCs. The CDR3 region has the DNA TGCAGTGCTACCCGCCGTCGGGAAAAACTGTTTTTT. Translated, it gives CSATRRREKLFF.